The present T cell receptor (beta chain) was sequenced within a study of cytomegalovirus exposure and HLA in healthy donors. The germline gives CDR1 MNHEY, CDR2 SVGAGI. This CDR3 region has 13 residues. The V and J ends lost 2 bases and 2 bases respectively, with 7 bases between them. TCRdb's copy holds only in-frame clones and misses some; the assay was immunoSEQ multiplex PCR. Here the sample spans over 120,000 clones, 89% being singletons. Separate from the approximately 670-subject first cohort was the 120-subject validation cohort, to which the donors belonged. In its sample, this clone was seen a few times.

This chain joins TRBV6-5 and TRBJ2-7; no reliable D call. The receptor comes from a young woman in good health and CMV-seropositive. The sequenced sample consisted of PBMCs. Here the CDR3 reads CASSYGRTYEQYF. In DNA form, the CDR3 reads TGTGCCAGCAGTTACGGTAGAACCTACGAGCAGTACTTC.